The 23 T cell receptor beta chains presented below share a single source sample, sequenced in a study of T cells in tuberculosis (dated by TCRdb to the late 2010s). To prepare the library, the immunoSEQ multiplex PCR assay was applied. This immuneACCESS table, as held by TCRdb, lists in-frame sequences with V and J called but not all clones. Of the missing ones, under half trace to an unresolved V gene in checked studies; the others have no known cause. The sample contains 37,000 or so clones, about 94% of them found a single time. 9% to 14% of the sample is in the top ten clones. Source material: PBMCs. The receptors were gathered from a donor aged 10 to 29 with latent tuberculosis or without tuberculosis infection. Some clones in this sample may be carry-over from other donors' samples.

The V call is TRBV7-8, the J call TRBJ2-3, with D tentatively TRBD2 (6 bases). CDR1 is SGHVS, CDR2 FQNEAQ, per germline. The CDR3 consists of 16 residues. Trimming removed 4 bases from V and 0 bases from J, with 14 bases in between. The CDR3 nucleotides read TGTGCCAGCAGCTCCCTGGCGGGGAGTAGCACAGATACGCAGTATTTT. Amino acid sequence: CASSSLAGSSTDTQYF.

This clone has a single count. The CDR3 sequence is CRAGGGYTF. CDR3 DNA sequence: TGCAGGGCGGGGGGCGGCTACACCTTC. This chain links TRBV20-1 with TRBJ1-2; possible D gene TRBD1, 6 bases. This CDR3 spans 9 amino acids. Germline V gene lookup returns CDR1 DFQATT and CDR2 SNEGSKA (reference sequence).

This chain uses TRBV6-5 with TRBJ1-1, with a possible D match to TRBD1 (6 bases). The germline CDR1 and CDR2 sequences are MNHEY and SVGAGI. The V gene lost 0 bases and the J gene lost 1 base, with 9 bases spanning the gap. CDR3 length: 15 amino acids. Written as DNA, the CDR3 is TGTGCCAGCAGTTACTCCGGGACATCGAACACTGAAGCTTTCTTT. It yields the protein CASSYSGTSNTEAFF.

The chain joins TRBV7-2 to TRBJ2-2; maybe TRBD2 (6 bases). The germline CDR1 and CDR2 sequences are SGHTA and FQGNSA. CDR3 length: 18 residues. The V and J ends lost 4 bases and 0 bases respectively, with 18 bases between them. CDR3 coding DNA: TGTGCCAGCAGCTGGGGGGTCCTGCGCTCCGCGAACACCGGGGAGCTGTTTTTT. It yields the protein CASSWGVLRSANTGELFF.

V and J are TRBV6-5 and TRBJ2-2; D is undetermined. The ends were cut back, 7 bases at V and 2 bases at J, with 11 bases in the middle. Germline CDR1 and CDR2: MNHEY and SVGAGI. The CDR3 has 14 amino acids. CDR3 amino acids: CASKAQVNTGELFF. In DNA, the CDR3 is TGTGCCAGCAAAGCCCAGGTTAACACCGGGGAGCTGTTTTTT.

This chain joins TRBV19 and TRBJ1-5; TRBD1 aligns across 8 bases. The CDR3 consists of 16 residues. Trimming removed 5 bases from V and 5 bases from J; junction bases left unmatched: 11. Germline V gene lookup returns CDR1 LNHDA and CDR2 SQIVND (reference sequence). Here the CDR3 DNA reads TGTGCCAGTAGTTTCCCGACGGGGACAGGCTATCAGCCCCAGCATTTT. The encoded protein is CASSFPTGTGYQPQHF.

The J gene is TRBJ1-2, the V gene TRBV19, with TRBD1 matching over 8 bases. Trimming took 6 bases from V and 7 from J; bases not matched to a gene: 10. This CDR3 region has 14 residues. CDR1 and CDR2 (germline): LNHDA, SQIVND (reference sequence). CDR3 amino acids: CASRRQGLVVGYTF. In DNA, the CDR3 is TGTGCCAGTAGAAGACAGGGGTTGGTAGTTGGCTACACCTTC.

This chain links TRBV7-9 with TRBJ1-5; 10 bases fit TRBD1. Trimming at V came to 5 bases and at J to 5 bases, leaving 3 bases not matched to a gene. The germline V gene encodes CDR1 SEHNR and CDR2 FQNEAQ (reference sequence). The CDR3 is 14 amino acids. CDR3 in amino acids: CASSPDRGDQPQHF. The DNA for the CDR3 is TGTGCCAGCAGCCCGGACAGGGGGGATCAGCCCCAGCATTTT. Filled out from reference TRBV7-9 and TRBJ1-5, the complete variable domain reads DTGVSQNPRHKITKRGQNVTFRCDPISEHNRLYWYRQTLGQGPEFLTYFQNEAQLEKSRLLSDRFSAERPKGSFSTLEIQRTEQGDSAMYLCASSPDRGDQPQHFGDGTRLSIL.

The chain has TRBV11-2 and TRBJ1-5; D is unclear. The V end was cut by 5 bases, the J end by 7 bases, with 12 bases between. The CDR3 runs to 13 residues. Germline CDR1 and CDR2: SGHAT and FQNNGV. This CDR3 is CASSPQLEQPQHF. CDR3 in DNA: TGTGCCAGCAGCCCTCAATTGGAGCAGCCCCAGCATTTT.

The chain couples TRBV5-8 to TRBJ2-2; weak D call: TRBD2 (6 bases). CDR3 length: 13 amino acids. Looked up from germline, CDR1 is SGHTS and CDR2 is YDEGEE. Trimming took off 5 bases at V and 8 bases at J, with 13 bases between the two ends. The DNA for the CDR3 is TGTGCCAGCAGTCGGGGGAGGAAGGGGGAGCTGTTTTTT. This gives the protein CASSRGRKGELFF.

CDR3 bases: TGTGCTAGTGGTTTGCCTGACGGGGGTCCTAATGAAAAACTGTTTTTT. This translates into CASGLPDGGPNEKLFF. The V and J genes are TRBV12-5 and TRBJ1-4; tentative D call: TRBD1 (5 bases). Germline V gene sequence: CDR1 LGHNT, CDR2 FRNRAP. V lost 2 bases and J 3 bases, leaving 13 bases between the germline ends. The CDR3 totals 16 residues.

V and J are TRBV21-1 and TRBJ2-1; TRBD2 is the table's D call, not checked against the DNA. TRBV21-1 is reported as a pseudogene. The CDR3 is 13 amino acids. The CDR3 coding sequence is TGTGCCAGACTTCTTCGCTCCTACAATGAGCAGTTCTTC. Translated, it gives CARLLRSYNEQFF.

The genes are TRBV6-5 and TRBJ2-7, with no clear D. This CDR3 has 11 residues. Looked up from germline, CDR1 is MNHEY and CDR2 is SVGAGI. Trimming pared 8 bases from V and 4 bases from J, leaving 9 bases between. CDR3 amino acids: CASGKRYEQYF. Here the CDR3 DNA reads TGTGCCAGCGGCAAACGATACGAGCAGTACTTC.

The rearrangement links TRBV7-2 to TRBJ2-5; the D gene is possibly TRBD2 (6 bases). Germline V CDR1 and CDR2: SGHTA, FQGNSA. V lost 5 bases, J lost 5 bases, and 15 bases lay in between. The CDR3 loop spans 14 amino acids. CDR3 nucleotide sequence: TGTGCCAGCAGCGCCTCGTCGGGGGAGGAGACCCAGTACTTC. It codes for CASSASSGEETQYF.

The V gene is TRBV11-2, the J gene TRBJ2-7; 7 nucleotides align to TRBD1. V lost 5 bases to trimming and J lost 0 bases; unmatched junction nucleotides: 10. Germline V gene lookup returns CDR1 SGHAT and CDR2 FQNNGV. CDR3 size: 16 residues. CDR3 DNA: TGTGCCAGCAGCCCCCTACGGAGACAGGGCTCCTACGAGCAGTACTTC. As protein: CASSPLRRQGSYEQYF.

The chain couples TRBV5-4 to TRBJ1-6; the D gene is possibly TRBD1 (6 bases). The CDR3 is 14 amino acids. Looked up from germline, CDR1 is SGHNT and CDR2 is YYREEE (reference sequence). Trimming removed 4 bases from V and 10 bases from J, with 15 bases in between. This chain's CDR3 is CASSPNREWSPLHF. The CDR3 region has the DNA TGTGCCAGCAGCCCGAACAGGGAATGGTCACCCCTCCACTTT.

This rearrangement joins TRBV7-8 to TRBJ2-7, with D perhaps TRBD1 (6 bases). The CDR3 has 16 amino acids. Germline assignment: CDR1 SGHVS and CDR2 FQNEAQ. Trimming removed 5 bases from V and 6 bases from J, with 23 bases in between. As DNA, the CDR3 is TGTGCCAGCAGCATACGGGGCAGGGGATCCGTAGGCGAGCAGTACTTC. It is translated as CASSIRGRGSVGEQYF.

This clone was seen only once. The chain is built from TRBV30 and TRBJ2-3; TRBD1 matches 10 bases. The CDR3 is made up of 19 amino acids. The germline V gene has CDR1 GTSNPN and CDR2 SVGIG (reference sequence). With 0 bases clipped from V and 2 bases from J, the junction kept 14 bases outside the gene matches. The CDR3 here is CAWSVGRWRGTGATDTQYF. CDR3 nucleotides: TGTGCCTGGAGTGTAGGTCGGTGGCGCGGGACAGGGGCCACAGATACGCAGTATTTT.

V and J are TRBV25-1 and TRBJ1-1; D call uncertain. Deletions cut 4 bases from V and 5 bases from J, with 5 bases between. CDR3 size: 11 residues. From germline, CDR1 is MGHDK and CDR2 SYGVNS. The CDR3 sequence is CASSAYTEAFF. CDR3 DNA: TGTGCCAGCAGTGCTTATACTGAAGCTTTCTTT.

The chain employs TRBV27 and TRBJ2-7; weak D call: TRBD1 (7 bases). The CDR3 runs to 15 residues. The germline gives CDR1 MNHEY, CDR2 SMNVEV (reference sequence). Trimming took off 3 bases at V and 2 bases at J, with 14 bases between the two ends. The DNA of the CDR3 is TGTGCCAGCAGTTTCGGTGGCAGGGGGGCCTACGAGCAGTACTTC. Translating gives CASSFGGRGAYEQYF.

The J gene is TRBJ1-4, the V gene TRBV2; no definite D call. Trimming pared 3 bases from V and 8 bases from J, leaving 10 bases between. The CDR3 spans 13 residues. Germline-derived CDR1 and CDR2 are SNHLY and FYNNEI. This chain's CDR3 is CASSERWREKLFF. CDR3 in DNA: TGTGCCAGCAGTGAGAGGTGGCGGGAAAAACTGTTTTTT.

The chain links TRBV30 to TRBJ1-4; possibly TRBD1 for D (6 bases). Trimming took off 2 bases at V and 0 bases at J, with 10 bases between the two ends. CDR1 and CDR2 from the germline V gene are GTSNPN and SVGIG (reference sequence). This CDR3 has 15 amino acids. CDR3 protein: CAWSTRQATNEKLFF. DNA of the CDR3: TGTGCCTGGAGTACCCGACAGGCAACTAATGAAAAACTGTTTTTT.

This rearrangement joins TRBV5-6 to TRBJ2-2; 8 bases line up with TRBD1. Germline CDR1 is SGHDT and CDR2 is YYEEEE. This CDR3 has 15 residues. The trim removed 0 bases at V and 5 bases at J, leaving 3 bases unmatched. The CDR3 is CASSLGTGRTGELFF. The CDR3 coding sequence is TGTGCCAGCAGCTTGGGGACAGGGAGGACCGGGGAGCTGTTTTTT.